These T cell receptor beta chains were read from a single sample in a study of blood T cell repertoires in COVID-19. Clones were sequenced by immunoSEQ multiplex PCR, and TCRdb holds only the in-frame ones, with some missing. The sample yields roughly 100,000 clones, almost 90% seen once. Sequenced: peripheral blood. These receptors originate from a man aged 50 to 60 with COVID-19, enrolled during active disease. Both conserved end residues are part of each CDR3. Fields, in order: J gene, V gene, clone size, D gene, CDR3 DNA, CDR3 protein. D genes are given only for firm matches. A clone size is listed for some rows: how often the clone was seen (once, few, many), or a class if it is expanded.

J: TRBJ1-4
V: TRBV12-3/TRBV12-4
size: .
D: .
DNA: TGTGCCAGCAGCGAACTAAGGGAAAAACTGTTTTTT
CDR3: CASSELREKLFF

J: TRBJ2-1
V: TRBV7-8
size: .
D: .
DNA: TGTGCCAGCAGCTTAGAACTAGCTTCGTACAATGAGCAGTTCTTC
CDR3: CASSLELASYNEQFF

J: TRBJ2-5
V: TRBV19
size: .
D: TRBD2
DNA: TGTGCCAGTAGTATGACTAGCGGGGCCAGATGGGAGACCCAGTACTTC
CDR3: CASSMTSGARWETQYF

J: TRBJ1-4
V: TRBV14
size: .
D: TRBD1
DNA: TGTGCCAGCAGCCGTGGGACAGATGAAAAACTGTTTTTT
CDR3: CASSRGTDEKLFF

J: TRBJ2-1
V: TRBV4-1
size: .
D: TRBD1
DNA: TGCGCCAGCAGCCAAGATCCGGGACAGGGGGCTTACAATGAGCAGTTCTTC
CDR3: CASSQDPGQGAYNEQFF

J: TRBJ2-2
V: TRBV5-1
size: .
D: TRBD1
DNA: TGCGCCAGCAGCTTGGTCAGGACAGGGACCGGGGAGCTGTTTTTT
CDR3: CASSLVRTGTGELFF

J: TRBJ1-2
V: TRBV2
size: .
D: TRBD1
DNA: TGTGCCAGCAGAGCAGGGACAGCGGCGAGCTATGGCTACACCTTC
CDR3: CASRAGTAASYGYTF

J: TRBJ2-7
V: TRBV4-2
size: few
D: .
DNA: TGTGCCAGCAGCCAAGGAAGACAGGTCGGCTACGAGCAGTACTTC
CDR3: CASSQGRQVGYEQYF

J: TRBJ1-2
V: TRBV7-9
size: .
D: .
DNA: TGTGCCAGCAGCTTAGCGCCAGGGGATCGCTATGGCTACACCTTC
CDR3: CASSLAPGDRYGYTF

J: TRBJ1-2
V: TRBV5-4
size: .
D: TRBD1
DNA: TGTGCCAGCAGCCGTCGGGACAGGGTCGGTGCGGATGGCTACACCTTC
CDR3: CASSRRDRVGADGYTF

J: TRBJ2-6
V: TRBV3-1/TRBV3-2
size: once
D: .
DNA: TGTGCCAGCAGCCAATACGGGGATTCTGGAAGGGCCAACGTCCTGACTTTC
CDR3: CASSQYGDSGRANVLTF

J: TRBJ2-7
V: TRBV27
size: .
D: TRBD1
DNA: TGTGCCACCCGACAGGGGTGGGAGCAGTACTTC
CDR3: CATRQGWEQYF

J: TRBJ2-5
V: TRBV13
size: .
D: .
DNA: TGTGCCAGCAACATGGGGGGTAGTCGACAGTCCCAAGAGACCCAGTACTTC
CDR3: CASNMGGSRQSQETQYF

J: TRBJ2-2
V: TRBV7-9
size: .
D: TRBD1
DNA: TGTGCCAGCAGCTCCGGGACAGGTGACACCGGGGAGCTGTTTTTT
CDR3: CASSSGTGDTGELFF

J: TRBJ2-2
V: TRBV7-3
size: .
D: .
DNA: TGTGCCAGCAGCTCCGGGACAACTGCGAACACCGGGGAGCTGTTTTTT
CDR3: CASSSGTTANTGELFF